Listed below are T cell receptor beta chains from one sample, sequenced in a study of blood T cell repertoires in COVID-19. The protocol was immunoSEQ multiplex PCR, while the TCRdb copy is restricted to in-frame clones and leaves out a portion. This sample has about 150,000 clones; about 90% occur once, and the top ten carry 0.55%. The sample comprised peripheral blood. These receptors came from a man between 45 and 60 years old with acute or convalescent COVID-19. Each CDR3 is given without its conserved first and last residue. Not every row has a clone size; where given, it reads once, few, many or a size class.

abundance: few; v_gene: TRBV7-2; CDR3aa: ASSLSPNSPLH
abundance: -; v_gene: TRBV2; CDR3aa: ASGQGLGETQY
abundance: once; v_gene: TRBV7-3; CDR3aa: ASSPDSGRVDTQY
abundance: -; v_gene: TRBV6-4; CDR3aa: ASRIPGLNSYEQY
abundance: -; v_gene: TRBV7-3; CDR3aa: ASSLKGQRGRGVRELF
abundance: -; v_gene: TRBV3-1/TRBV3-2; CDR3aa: ASSQELGTGGFNEQF
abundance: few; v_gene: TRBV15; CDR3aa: ATSRDRREGQPQH
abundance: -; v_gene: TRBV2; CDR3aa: ASSLTGTGWNEQF
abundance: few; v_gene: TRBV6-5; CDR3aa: ASSYRVINSPLH
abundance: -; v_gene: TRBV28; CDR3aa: ASSTGGVSEKLF
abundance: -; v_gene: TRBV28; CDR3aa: ASSFVGANPYGYT
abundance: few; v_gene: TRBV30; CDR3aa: AWKDRGRTEKLF
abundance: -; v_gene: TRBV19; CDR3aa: ASTRGWSGMVRIGELF
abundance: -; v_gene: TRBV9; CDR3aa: ASSRGQGGNTIY
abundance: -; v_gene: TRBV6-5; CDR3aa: AASGGNTGELF
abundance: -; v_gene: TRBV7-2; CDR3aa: ASSLDETGWGGYT
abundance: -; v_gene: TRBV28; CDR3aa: ASGAMGGIIYEQY
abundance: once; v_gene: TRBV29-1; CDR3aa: SVARQGNTGELF
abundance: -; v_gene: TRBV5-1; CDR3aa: ASSSYREYTDTQY
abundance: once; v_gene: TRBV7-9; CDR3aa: ASSLVGGGAGNTIY
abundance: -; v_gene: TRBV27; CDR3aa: ASSFQREAHYEQY
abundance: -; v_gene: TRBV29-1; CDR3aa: SVEPSTGGPSTQY
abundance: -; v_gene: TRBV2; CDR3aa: ASSWQGEGNTIY
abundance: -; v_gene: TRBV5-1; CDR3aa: ASSPGGLYTDTQY
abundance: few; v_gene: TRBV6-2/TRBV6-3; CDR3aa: ASSRQGVMFNQPQH
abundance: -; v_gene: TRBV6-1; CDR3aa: ASSEQGDYGYT
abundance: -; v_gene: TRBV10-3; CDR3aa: ATLRGGSATNEKLF
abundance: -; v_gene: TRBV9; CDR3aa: ASSNGRAGYEQY
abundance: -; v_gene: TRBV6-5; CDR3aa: ASSYSGGHSNYGYT
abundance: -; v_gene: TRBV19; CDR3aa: ASSVRGYNSPLH
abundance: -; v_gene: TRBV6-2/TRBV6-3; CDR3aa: ASSYLARGNEQY
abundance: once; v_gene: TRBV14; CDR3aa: ASSRGVHEQY
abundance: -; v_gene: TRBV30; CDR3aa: AWSVRGNTEAF
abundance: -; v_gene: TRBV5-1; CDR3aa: ASSFMGQRAEKLF
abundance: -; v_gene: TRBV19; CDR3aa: ASSPRTSGYTDTQY
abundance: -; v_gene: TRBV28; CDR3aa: ASSRQGYGYT
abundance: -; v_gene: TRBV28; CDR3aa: ASSLLRARAGHNEQF
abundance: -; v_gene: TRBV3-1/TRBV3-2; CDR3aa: ASRLRQQNTEAF
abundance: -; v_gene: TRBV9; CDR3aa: ASSAPRVAANTGELF
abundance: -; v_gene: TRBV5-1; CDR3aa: ASSPDRADGELF
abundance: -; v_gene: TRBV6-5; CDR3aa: ASRYGVSSYNEQF
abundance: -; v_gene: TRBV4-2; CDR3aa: ASSPSGGTSGGAETQY
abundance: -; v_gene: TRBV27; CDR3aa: ASGDRVGGFTEAF
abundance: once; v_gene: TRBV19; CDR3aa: ASSIVTGGRQPQH
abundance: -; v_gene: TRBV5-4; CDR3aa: ASSLRDSPGELF
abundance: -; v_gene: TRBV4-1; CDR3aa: ASSQDQGTNEKLF
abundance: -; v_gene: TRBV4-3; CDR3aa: ASSQGDRGYNEQF
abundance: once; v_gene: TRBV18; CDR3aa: ASSPGQNEKLF
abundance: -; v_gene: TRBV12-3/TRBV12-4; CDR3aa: ASTRTGSGYT
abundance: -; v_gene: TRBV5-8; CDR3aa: ASSTTGSVQPQH
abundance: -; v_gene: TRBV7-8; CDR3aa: ASSDRQNQPQH
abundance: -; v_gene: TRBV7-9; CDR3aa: ASRLIVGVYTEAF
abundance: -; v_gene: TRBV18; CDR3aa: ASSPIDRDLLRSYNSPLH